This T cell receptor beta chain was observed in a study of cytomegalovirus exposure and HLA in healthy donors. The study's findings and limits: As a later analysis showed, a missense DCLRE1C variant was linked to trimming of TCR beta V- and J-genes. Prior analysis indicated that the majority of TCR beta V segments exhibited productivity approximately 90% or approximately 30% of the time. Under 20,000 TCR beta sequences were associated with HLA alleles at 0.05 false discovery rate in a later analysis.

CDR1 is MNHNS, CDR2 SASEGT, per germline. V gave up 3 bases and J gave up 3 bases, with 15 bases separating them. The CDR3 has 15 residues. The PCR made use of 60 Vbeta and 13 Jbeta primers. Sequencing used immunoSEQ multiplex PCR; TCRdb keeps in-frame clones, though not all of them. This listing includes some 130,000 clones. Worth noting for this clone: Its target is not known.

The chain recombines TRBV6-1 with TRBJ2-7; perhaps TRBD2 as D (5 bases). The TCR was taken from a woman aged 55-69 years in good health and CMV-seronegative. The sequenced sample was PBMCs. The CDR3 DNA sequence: TGTGCCAGCAGTGAGAGCGGAGGAGTTTACTACGAGCAGTACTTC. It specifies CASSESGGVYYEQYF.